The 19 T cell receptor beta chains presented below share a single source sample, sequenced in a study of blood T cell repertoires in COVID-19. Profiling relied on immunoSEQ multiplex PCR, and the TCRdb table lists in-frame clones only, not all of them. The profile shows under 75,000 clones, 75% to 90% of them singletons. Sequenced material: peripheral blood. The source of these receptors is a man aged 25-45 years with acute or convalescent COVID-19.

This chain connects TRBV5-1 to TRBJ2-5; tentative D call: TRBD2 (5 bases). The CDR3 runs to 14 residues. Germline V gives CDR1 SGHRS, CDR2 YFSETQ. V gave up 0 bases and J gave up 3 bases, with 9 bases separating them. The CDR3 is CASSLGGSKETQYF. CDR3 DNA sequence: TGCGCCAGCAGCTTGGGAGGGTCCAAAGAGACCCAGTACTTC.

This clone was observed once. This sequence joins TRBV18 and TRBJ2-5; D is unresolved. The CDR3 spans 13 residues. V was pared by 4 bases and J by 4 bases, with 10 bases between. Germline V gene sequence: CDR1 KGHSH, CDR2 LQKENI. The CDR3 DNA sequence: TGTGCCAGCTCACAGGCAGGTCGAGAGACCCAGTACTTC. This codes for CASSQAGRETQYF.

The V gene is TRBV10-3, the J gene TRBJ2-1, with 14 bases identical to TRBD2. This CDR3 spans 17 amino acids. V lost 4 bases, J lost 2 bases, and 4 bases stayed unmatched. Germline V gene lookup returns CDR1 ENHRY and CDR2 SYGVKD. CDR3 residues: CAISAGTSGGAYNEQFF. The DNA of the CDR3 is TGTGCCATCAGTGCTGGGACTAGCGGGGGCGCCTACAATGAGCAGTTCTTC.

V and J are TRBV6-5 and TRBJ2-7; D is ambiguous. The CDR3 covers 13 residues. V was clipped by 10 bases and J by 2 bases, with 15 bases between them. Per germline, CDR1 MNHEY and CDR2 SVGAGI. This chain's CDR3 is CATPKTRAYEQYF. CDR3 nucleotides: TGTGCCACCCCAAAGACTCGAGCCTACGAGCAGTACTTC.

V gene TRBV6-6 combines with J gene TRBJ1-5, with 8 bases aligning to TRBD1. Germline CDR1 MNHNY, CDR2 SVGAGI (reference sequence). V was pared by 7 bases and J by 2 bases, with 7 bases of the junction left unmatched. This CDR3 has 15 residues. The CDR3 region has the DNA TGTGCCAGCACCACGACAGGGGAGGGCAATCAGCCCCAGCATTTT. It encodes CASTTTGEGNQPQHF.

The J gene is TRBJ1-4, the V gene TRBV3-1 (or the pseudogene TRBV3-2); 9 bases map to TRBD1. J was trimmed by 1 base and V by 4 bases; bases with no gene match: 4. Per germline, CDR1 LGHDT and CDR2 YNNKEL (reference sequence). CDR3 length equals 16 residues. CDR3 DNA: TGTGCCAGCAGCCGGTTGACAGGGGGAACTAATGAAAAACTGTTTTTT. It encodes CASSRLTGGTNEKLFF.

J is TRBJ2-3 and V is TRBV7-3; 11 positions match TRBD1. Trimming removed 1 base from V and 6 bases from J; junction bases left unmatched: 6. Germline lookup yields CDR1 SGHTA and CDR2 FQGTGA. This CDR3 comprises 16 residues. CDR3 in amino acids: CASSLSSGQGADTQYF. The CDR3 DNA reads as TGTGCCAGCAGCTTAAGTTCCGGACAGGGGGCGGATACGCAGTATTTT.

This clone has more than one count but fewer than ten. The chain combines TRBV6-5 with TRBJ2-3; TRBD1 agrees at 7 bases. This CDR3 spans 14 amino acids. V lost 5 bases and J lost 1; bases outside the gene matches: 3. Germline CDR1 and CDR2: MNHEY and SVGAGI. The CDR3 sequence: CASSLGQGTDTQYF. The CDR3 DNA reads as TGTGCCAGCAGTCTAGGACAGGGCACAGATACGCAGTATTTT.

V gene TRBV29-1 combines with J gene TRBJ2-1; 10 bases are shared with TRBD2. The trim removed 3 bases at V and 8 bases at J, leaving 4 bases unmatched. Germline values: CDR1 SQVTM, CDR2 ANQGSEA. This CDR3 has 13 amino acids. CDR3 in amino acids: CSVEASGGYEQFF. CDR3 sequence (DNA): TGCAGCGTTGAGGCTAGCGGGGGATATGAGCAGTTCTTC.

Only one count was recorded for this clone. The rearrangement links TRBV24-1 to TRBJ2-3, with TRBD1 matching 7 bases. Trimming removed 6 bases from V and 3 bases from J; junction bases left unmatched: 11. Germline V gene data show CDR1 as KGHDR and CDR2 as SFDVKD. This CDR3 has 16 residues. Here the CDR3 reads CATSPRPGTETDTQYF. Here the CDR3 DNA reads TGTGCCACCAGTCCACGCCCCGGGACAGAAACAGATACGCAGTATTTT.

The genes are TRBV11-2 and TRBJ2-7; 8 bases align to TRBD1. J was trimmed by 1 base and V by 5 bases; bases with no gene match: 7. CDR1 SGHAT and CDR2 FQNNGV come from the germline V gene. The CDR3 consists of 15 residues. CDR3: CASSTLRDRSYEQYF. As DNA, the CDR3 is TGTGCCAGCAGCACCCTCCGGGACAGGTCCTACGAGCAGTACTTC. Complete variable domain (other parts from reference TRBV11-2 and TRBJ2-7): EAGVAQSPRYKIIEKRQSVAFWCNPISGHATLYWYQQILGQGPKLLIQFQNNGVVDDSQLPKDRFSAERLKGVDSTLKIQPAKLEDSAVYLCASSTLRDRSYEQYFGPGTRLTVT.

The J gene is TRBJ2-3, the V gene TRBV25-1; D perhaps matches TRBD2 (6 bases). Deletions cut 2 bases from V and 2 bases from J, with 17 bases between. Germline CDR1 and CDR2: MGHDK and SYGVNS. The length of the CDR3 is 17 residues. In nucleotides, the CDR3 is TGTGCCAGCAGTGAAGTCTGGGGGAGGTGGAACACAGATACGCAGTATTTT. Its protein is CASSEVWGRWNTDTQYF.

V usage is TRBV11-2 and J usage is TRBJ2-1, with 7 bases fitting TRBD1. Germline V gives CDR1 SGHAT, CDR2 FQNNGV. V gave up 1 base and J gave up 8 bases; unmatched junction bases: 5. This CDR3 is 14 amino acids long. The CDR3 sequence is CASSLGDSIYEQFF. The CDR3 DNA reads TGTGCCAGCAGCTTAGGGGACAGCATCTATGAGCAGTTCTTC.

The chain combines TRBV5-1 with TRBJ1-1; D remains ambiguous. The V gene's germline CDR1 is SGHRS and CDR2 YFSETQ. The V and J ends lost 4 bases and 7 bases respectively, with 14 bases between them. The CDR3 spans 13 residues. CDR3 amino acids: CASSGVVADEAFF. The DNA of the CDR3 is TGCGCCAGCAGCGGGGTGGTAGCGGATGAAGCTTTCTTT.

Worth noting for this clone: The same CDR3 can be traced to other DNA sequences in this sample. The chain couples TRBV5-1 to TRBJ1-5, with TRBD1 matching 7 bases. CDR3 length: 15 residues. Germline-derived CDR1 and CDR2 are SGHRS and YFSETQ. The trim removed 4 bases at V and 3 bases at J, leaving 7 bases unmatched. CDR3 sequence: CASSPDGQANQPQHF. The CDR3, as DNA: TGCGCCAGCAGCCCTGACGGACAGGCCAATCAGCCCCAGCATTTT.

The chain couples TRBV6-1 to TRBJ1-6; 8 bases are shared with TRBD1. The length of the CDR3 is 17 residues. Trimming removed 2 bases from V and 4 bases from J; junction bases left unmatched: 7. Germline-derived CDR1 and CDR2 are MNHNS and SASEGT. This chain's CDR3 is CASSEWTGLRYNSPLHF. Here the CDR3 DNA reads TGTGCCAGCAGTGAATGGACAGGGCTCAGATATAATTCACCCCTCCACTTT.

The J gene is TRBJ2-1, the V gene TRBV7-9; 10 nucleotides align to TRBD2. CDR1 and CDR2 from the germline V gene are SEHNR and FQNEAQ (reference sequence). This CDR3 comprises 17 residues. The V segment lost 5 bases and the J segment 1 base; nucleotides outside the gene matches: 8. The CDR3 DNA is TGTGCCAGCAGCCCCTGGCTAGCGGGAGTATCCTACAATGAGCAGTTCTTC. Translating it yields CASSPWLAGVSYNEQFF. Variable domain in full (rest from reference TRBV7-9 and TRBJ2-1): DTGVSQNPRHKITKRGQNVTFRCDPISEHNRLYWYRQTLGQGPEFLTYFQNEAQLEKSRLLSDRFSAERPKGSFSTLEIQRTEQGDSAMYLCASSPWLAGVSYNEQFFGPGTRLTVL.

The chain is built from TRBV10-3 and TRBJ1-5; TRBD1 matches at 7 bases. Germline values: CDR1 ENHRY, CDR2 SYGVKD. V lost 6 bases and J lost 4; bases outside the gene matches: 6. CDR3 length: 14 amino acids. The CDR3 DNA reads as TGTGCCATCAGCCGGGACAGACTGAATCAGCCCCAGCATTTT. Translation gives CAISRDRLNQPQHF.

By share, this clone counts as medium-sized. J is TRBJ2-3 and V is TRBV2; 10 nucleotides match TRBD2. Germline values: CDR1 SNHLY, CDR2 FYNNEI. CDR3 size: 17 residues. V lost 6 bases, J lost 2 bases, and 11 bases stayed unmatched. The CDR3 sequence: CASRVGASGGLTDTQYF. The CDR3 DNA reads TGTGCCAGCAGGGTCGGGGCTAGCGGGGGCCTCACAGATACGCAGTATTTT.